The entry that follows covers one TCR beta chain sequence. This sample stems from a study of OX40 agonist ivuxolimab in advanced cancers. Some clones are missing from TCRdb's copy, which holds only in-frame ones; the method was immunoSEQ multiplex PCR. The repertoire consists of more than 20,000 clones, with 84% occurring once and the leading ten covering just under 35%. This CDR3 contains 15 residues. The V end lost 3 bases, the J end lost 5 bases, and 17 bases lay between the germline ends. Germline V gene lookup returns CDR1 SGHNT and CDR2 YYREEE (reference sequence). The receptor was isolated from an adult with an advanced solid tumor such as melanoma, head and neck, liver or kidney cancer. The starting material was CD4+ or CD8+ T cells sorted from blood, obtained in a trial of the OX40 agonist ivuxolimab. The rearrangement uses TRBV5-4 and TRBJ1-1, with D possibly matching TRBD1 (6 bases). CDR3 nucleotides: TGTGCCAGCAGCTGGGCGGCAGGGGCGGGAACTGAAGCTTTCTTT. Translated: CASSWAAGAGTEAFF.